This T cell receptor beta chain stems from a study of PD-1 blockade in classical Hodgkin lymphoma. Points from the study as a whole: A significant rise in TCR diversity was seen by C4D1 for CD4+ cells but not for CD8+ cells. Exclusion removed patients who began nivolumab under 1 year after ASCT. Those achieving complete response showed baseline diversity like newly diagnosed patients.

Of note for this clone: Its antigen remains unidentified.

Trimming took off 2 bases at V and 4 bases at J, with 14 bases between the two ends. Germline loops: CDR1 SGHTA, CDR2 FQGNSA. CDR3 length: 15 amino acids. Here immunoSEQ multiplex PCR was the method, and the copy in TCRdb shows in-frame clones only, minus some. The sample carries approximately 12,000 clones, roughly 78% recorded once. Exposure to brentuximab vedotin varied, and each patient had relapsed following autologous stem cell transplantation. Sequenced here: peripheral blood mononuclear cells (PBMCs), sampled at baseline. The source of this sequence is a human donor with classical Hodgkin lymphoma. The rearrangement uses TRBV7-2 and TRBJ1-2; possible D gene TRBD1, 5 bases. CDR3 sequence reads: CASSLNGALAYGYTF. The DNA for the CDR3 is TGTGCCAGCAGCTTAAATGGGGCCCTGGCCTATGGCTACACCTTC.